One sample yielded the 27 T cell receptor beta chains listed below, sequenced in a study of T cell repertoires in cytomegalovirus infection (dated by TCRdb to between 2019 and 2020). The treatment or condition tag for this specimen amounts to: in vitro stimulation with specific CMV peptide epitopes to enrich CMV-specific T cells. No antigen has been assigned to these receptors. Sequencing instrument: Illumina HiSeq 1500. Through fastp at Q25 and MiXCR, TCRdb rebuilt clones from the public reads, retaining in-frame beta chains. Rows matching on CDR3 protein sequence are summarized as one entry with the most common DNA and genes. The sample has hundreds of thousands of distinct CDR3 sequences on record, around 35% of them singletons. The ten largest clones capture about 18% of the sample. The sequences come from cultured PBMCs, collected from culture after CMV antigen stimulation. The receptor source for this set is a human donor in good health (CMV status not recorded). Some clones in this sample may be carry-over from other donors' samples.

This rearrangement joins TRBV11-2 to TRBJ2-1; TRBD2 agrees at 9 bases. J gave up 8 bases and V 5 bases, and 10 bases lay outside the gene matches. Germline assignment: CDR1 SGHAT and CDR2 FQNNGV. The CDR3 totals 15 residues. The CDR3, as DNA: TGTGCCAGCAGCCGTCGTGGCGGGGGGGCAGATGAGCAGTTCTTC. It encodes CASSRRGGGADEQFF.

The chain has TRBV15 and TRBJ1-1, with D possibly matching TRBD1 (6 bases). The V end was cut by 1 base, the J end by 4 bases, with 13 bases between. CDR3 length equals 15 residues. Looked up from germline, CDR1 is LNHNV and CDR2 is YYDKDF (reference sequence). This CDR3 is CATSRVTTGSTEAFF. The CDR3 nucleotides read TGTGCCACCAGCAGAGTTACCACAGGGAGCACTGAAGCTTTCTTT.

The rearrangement links TRBV7-9 to TRBJ2-3, with 7 bases fitting TRBD2. The CDR3 totals 16 residues. Trimming cost V 7 bases and J 3 bases; bases outside gene matches: 13. Germline V gene data show CDR1 as SEHNR and CDR2 as FQNEAQ (reference sequence). CDR3 sequence: CASTHPSGEGTDTQYF. The CDR3 bases are TGTGCCAGCACCCACCCTAGCGGTGAGGGGACAGATACGCAGTATTTT.

The chain has TRBV5-1 and TRBJ1-2; D is unclear. The CDR3 extends over 14 amino acids. Germline lookup yields CDR1 SGHRS and CDR2 YFSETQ. V was pared by 4 bases and J by 7 bases, with 17 bases between. CDR3 amino acids: CASSPGRDSGGYTF. CDR3 bases: TGCGCCAGCAGCCCGGGCCGGGATTCGGGTGGCTACACCTTC.

This clonotype was counted between two and nine times. The chain uses TRBV7-6 and TRBJ2-3; D unresolved. Germline CDR1 and CDR2: SGHVS and FNYEAQ. Trimming took off 8 bases at V and 0 bases at J, with 15 bases between the two ends. CDR3 size: 15 residues. CDR3 bases: TGTGCCAGCTCTAAAACGGCGGTGAGCACAGATACGCAGTATTTT. Its protein is CASSKTAVSTDTQYF.

This clonotype was counted only a few times. This chain connects TRBV4-1 to TRBJ1-5, with no clear D. The CDR3 length is 15 residues. The germline CDR1 and CDR2 sequences are MGHRA and YSYEKL. The ends were cut back, 4 bases at V and 1 base at J, with 11 bases in the middle. The CDR3 DNA sequence: TGCGCCAGCAGCCGGGGAATCGGGAGCAATCAGCCCCAGCATTTT. It yields the protein CASSRGIGSNQPQHF.

In its sample, this clonotype was seen a few times. This sequence joins TRBV4-3 and TRBJ1-2; tentative D call: TRBD1 (5 bases). CDR1 and CDR2 (germline): LGHNA, YSLEER. Between the trimmed V and J ends, which lost 1 base and 4 bases, there was a span of 16 bases. CDR3 length: 16 amino acids. CDR3 DNA: TGCGCCAGCAGCCAAGTTGGGGCCGGGACCTCCTATGGCTACACCTTC. Its translation is CASSQVGAGTSYGYTF.

This clonotype turned up a few times. The genes are TRBV6-1 and TRBJ1-1; TRBD1 is a possible D gene (5 bases). Germline CDR1 and CDR2: MNHNS and SASEGT. The V end lost 5 bases, the J end lost 10 bases, and 20 bases lay between the germline ends. CDR3 length equals 14 residues. The CDR3 coding sequence is TGTGCCAGCAGTCTCTCCCCCGTGGCCGGGGGAGCTTTCTTT. It is translated as CASSLSPVAGGAFF.

J is TRBJ2-2 and V is TRBV27; 7 bases fit TRBD2. This CDR3 has 16 amino acids. Trimming cost V 10 bases and J 1 base; bases outside gene matches: 12. The germline V gene encodes CDR1 MNHEY and CDR2 SMNVEV (reference sequence). Here the CDR3 DNA reads TGTGCCACCGCTAGGCTAGCGGACCTGAACACCGGGGAGCTGTTTTTT. Its translation is CATARLADLNTGELFF.

V usage is TRBV27 and J usage is TRBJ1-5; 7 bases match TRBD1. CDR1 and CDR2 (germline): MNHEY, SMNVEV (reference sequence). V dropped 4 bases and J dropped 0; count of bases not matched to a gene: 6. The CDR3 covers 16 residues. In DNA form, the CDR3 reads TGTGCCAGCAGTTCCCGGGACAGACCTAGCAATCAGCCCCAGCATTTT. Translated, it gives CASSSRDRPSNQPQHF.

This sequence joins TRBV12-3 or TRBV12-4 and TRBJ2-5, with 9 bases aligning to TRBD1. This CDR3 contains 14 residues. Trimming at V came to 8 bases and at J to 5 bases, leaving 9 bases not matched to a gene. The CDR3 loop reads CASGPGQGLETQYF. The DNA of the CDR3 is TGTGCCAGCGGACCTGGACAGGGGCTTGAGACCCAGTACTTC.

Only a few counts were recorded for this clonotype. This rearrangement joins TRBV7-9 to TRBJ1-5; D is unresolved. Germline V CDR1 and CDR2: SEHNR, FQNEAQ (reference sequence). V was clipped by 5 bases and J by 2 bases, with 16 bases between them. This CDR3 is 16 amino acids long. This CDR3 is CASSTTSGQGNQPQHF. The CDR3 nucleotides read TGTGCCAGCAGCACCACCAGTGGGCAGGGCAATCAGCCCCAGCATTTT.

This clonotype occurred a few times. The rearrangement joins TRBV4-1 to TRBJ2-7; the match to TRBD2 covers 7 bases. This CDR3 contains 14 residues. CDR1 is MGHRA and CDR2 is YSYEKL in the germline V gene. Unmatched junction bases numbered 7, after V lost 4 bases and J lost 4 bases. CDR3 nucleotide sequence: TGCGCCAGCAGCCCTTCTAGCGGACCTTACGAGCAGTACTTC. Translated, it gives CASSPSSGPYEQYF.

The chain combines TRBV7-9 with TRBJ1-1; weak D call: TRBD1 (6 bases). V was pared by 5 bases and J by 5 bases, with 18 bases between. CDR3 size: 15 residues. CDR1 is SEHNR, CDR2 FQNEAQ, per germline (reference sequence). The CDR3 region has the DNA TGTGCCAGCAGCAGACCCGGGGGGGCTCGTACTGAAGCTTTCTTT. Its protein is CASSRPGGARTEAFF.

This chain uses TRBV6-6 with TRBJ1-5, with 8 bases aligning to TRBD1. The germline CDR1 and CDR2 sequences are MNHNY and SVGAGI (reference sequence). The junction had 10 bases not matched to a gene; V was cut back by 6 bases and J by 0 bases. The CDR3 totals 17 residues. The CDR3 loop is CASSRLGQGYSNQPQHF. CDR3 nucleotides: TGTGCCAGCAGCCGGCTCGGACAGGGATATAGCAATCAGCCCCAGCATTTT.

This chain links TRBV28 with TRBJ2-7, with 8 bases that match TRBD1. Germline V gene data show CDR1 as MDHEN and CDR2 as SYDVKM. The V gene end was trimmed by 6 bases and the J gene end by 12 bases; junction bases not matched to a gene: 4. The CDR3 extends over 10 amino acids. The DNA of the CDR3 is TGTGCCAGCAGATGGACAGGGATGTACTTC. As protein: CASRWTGMYF. The variable domain in full, with the rest retrieved from reference TRBV28 and TRBJ2-7, is DVKVTQSSRYLVKRTGEKVFLECVQDMDHENMFWYRQDPGLGLRLIYFSYDVKMKEKGDIPEGYSVSREKKERFSLILESASTNQTSMYLCASRWTGMYFGPGTRLTVT.

This rearrangement joins TRBV5-5 to TRBJ2-1; 9 bases fit TRBD1. Germline V gene sequence: CDR1 SGHKS, CDR2 YYEKEE (reference sequence). The CDR3 is made up of 15 amino acids. The trim removed 4 bases at V and 8 bases at J, leaving 10 bases unmatched. The DNA for the CDR3 is TGTGCCAGCAGCCATCCGGGACAGGGTGGCGATGAGCAGTTCTTC. This gives the protein CASSHPGQGGDEQFF.

The V gene is TRBV7-6, the J gene TRBJ1-1; TRBD1 matches at 7 bases. This CDR3 has 17 residues. The germline gives CDR1 SGHVS, CDR2 FNYEAQ. Germline trimming cut 2 bases from V and 0 bases from J; bases unmatched to any gene: 9. CDR3 DNA sequence: TGTGCCAGCAGCTTAAGGTCTCGAGGGGGCATGAACACTGAAGCTTTCTTT. This codes for CASSLRSRGGMNTEAFF.

The rearrangement joins TRBV28 to TRBJ2-6, with D uncertain. V lost 4 bases, J lost 3 bases, and 7 bases lay in between. Germline CDR1 reads MDHEN; CDR2 reads SYDVKM. The CDR3 sequence is 14 residues long. This CDR3 reads CASSSLRGANVLTF. The CDR3 coding sequence is TGTGCCAGCAGTTCTCTGCGTGGGGCCAACGTCCTGACTTTC.

CDR3 sequence (DNA): TGCGCCAGCAGCACAGCACCGGGACAGGGACAGGGCTACACCTTC. Translating it yields CASSTAPGQGQGYTF. The chain recombines TRBV5-1 with TRBJ1-2, with 9 bases that match TRBD1. J gave up 8 bases and V 4 bases, and 12 bases lay outside the gene matches. Germline CDR1 SGHRS, CDR2 YFSETQ. The CDR3 runs 15 residues. Full variable domain (rest looked up from reference TRBV5-1 and TRBJ1-2): KAGVTQTPRYLIKTRGQQVTLSCSPISGHRSVSWYQQTPGQGLQFLFEYFSETQRNKGNFPGRFSGRQFSNSRSEMNVSTLELGDSALYLCASSTAPGQGQGYTFGSGTRLTVV.

In regard to this clonotype: The junction does not match germline at one end; this may be a read error. CDR3 in amino acids: CSASQAGGAAPF. In DNA form, the CDR3 reads TGCAGTGCTAGTCAGGCGGGAGGGGCGGCTCCCTTC. The rearrangement joins TRBV20-1 to TRBJ2-1; 9 positions match TRBD2. The CDR3 has 12 amino acids. Germline V gives CDR1 DFQATT, CDR2 SNEGSKA (reference sequence).

The V gene is TRBV12-3 or TRBV12-4, the J gene TRBJ2-1; the D is unclear. The ends were cut back, 4 bases at V and 10 bases at J, with 11 bases in the middle. This CDR3 is 12 amino acids long. The CDR3 loop is CASSSRGWEQFF. DNA of the CDR3: TGTGCCAGCAGTTCCCGAGGTTGGGAGCAGTTCTTC.

This clonotype turned up a few times. The chain employs TRBV10-3 and TRBJ2-3; D is ambiguous. CDR1 is ENHRY, CDR2 SYGVKD, per germline. The V end lost 5 bases, the J end lost 5 bases, and 8 bases lay between the germline ends. The CDR3 runs to 12 residues. For the CDR3, the DNA is TGTGCCATCAGTTTTTCGAAAGATACGCAGTATTTT. Residues: CAISFSKDTQYF.

This clonotype was seen a handful of times. The chain recombines TRBV6-6 with TRBJ2-1; 9 bases are a match to TRBD1. Trimming took 2 bases from V and 0 from J; bases not matched to a gene: 14. Germline V lookup: CDR1 MNHNY, CDR2 SVGAGI (reference sequence). This CDR3 has 20 residues. The CDR3 protein is CASSYPLAGQGQYSYNEQFF. The CDR3 DNA sequence: TGTGCCAGCAGTTACCCATTGGCAGGACAGGGGCAATACTCCTACAATGAGCAGTTCTTC.

This clonotype was seen a handful of times. V gene TRBV2 combines with J gene TRBJ2-7; D is unresolved. Germline assignment: CDR1 SNHLY and CDR2 FYNNEI. The CDR3 totals 15 residues. V was trimmed by 1 base and J by 2 bases, leaving 12 bases between them. The CDR3 DNA sequence: TGTGCCAGCAGTGAAGGGATCAGTTCCCCCTACGAGCAGTACTTC. This gives the protein CASSEGISSPYEQYF. The full variable domain, with the rest looked up from reference TRBV2 and TRBJ2-7, is EPEVTQTPSHQVTQMGQEVILRCVPISNHLYFYWYRQILGQKVEFLVSFYNNEISEKSEIFDDQFSVERPDGSNFTLKIRSTKLEDSAMYFCASSEGISSPYEQYFGPGTRLTVT.

This CDR3 reads CASSEEAETEAFF. DNA of the CDR3: TGTGCCAGCAGTGAAGAAGCGGAAACTGAAGCTTTCTTT. J is TRBJ1-1 and V is TRBV2; unclear D gene. The CDR3 is 13 amino acids. V lost 1 base, J lost 5 bases, and 8 bases lay in between. CDR1 SNHLY and CDR2 FYNNEI come from the germline V gene.

The CDR3 sequence is CASSYSAGPTEAFF. The DNA for the CDR3 is TGTGCCAGCAGTTACTCGGCAGGCCCCACTGAAGCTTTCTTT. The rearrangement joins TRBV6-5 to TRBJ1-1; D not certain. With 0 bases removed from V and 4 bases from J, the gap between germline ends came to 9 bases. The V gene's germline CDR1 is MNHEY and CDR2 SVGAGI. This CDR3 is built from 14 residues.